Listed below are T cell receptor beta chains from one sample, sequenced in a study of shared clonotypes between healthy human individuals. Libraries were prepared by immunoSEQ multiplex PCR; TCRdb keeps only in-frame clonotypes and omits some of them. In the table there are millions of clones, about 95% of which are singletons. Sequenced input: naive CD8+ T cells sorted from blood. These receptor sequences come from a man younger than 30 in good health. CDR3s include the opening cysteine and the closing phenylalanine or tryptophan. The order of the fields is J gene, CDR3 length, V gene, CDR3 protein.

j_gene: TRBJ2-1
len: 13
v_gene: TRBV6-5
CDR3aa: CASSPTIGNEQFF

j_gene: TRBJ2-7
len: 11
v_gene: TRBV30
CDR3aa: CAWSVAGEQYF

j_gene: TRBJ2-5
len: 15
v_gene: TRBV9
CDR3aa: CASSEGITVQETQYF

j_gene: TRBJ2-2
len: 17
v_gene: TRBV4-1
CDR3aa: CASSQVVAGPNTGELFF

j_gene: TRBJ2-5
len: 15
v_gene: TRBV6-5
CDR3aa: CASSQLEPRRGTQYF

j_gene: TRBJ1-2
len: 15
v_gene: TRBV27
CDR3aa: CASSPYGTGVYGYTF

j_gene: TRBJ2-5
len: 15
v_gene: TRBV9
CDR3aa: CASSVGLSARETQYF

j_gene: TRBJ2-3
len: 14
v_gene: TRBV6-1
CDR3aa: CASNTGWGTDTQYF

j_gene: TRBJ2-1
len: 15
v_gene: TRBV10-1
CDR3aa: CASSELGYSRNEQFF

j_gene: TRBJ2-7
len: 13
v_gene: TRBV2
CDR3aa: CASLDGQVHEQYF

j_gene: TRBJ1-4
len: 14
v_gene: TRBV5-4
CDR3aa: CASSPGLAGEKLFF

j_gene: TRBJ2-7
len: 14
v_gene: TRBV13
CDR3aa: CASSPRGAPYEQYF

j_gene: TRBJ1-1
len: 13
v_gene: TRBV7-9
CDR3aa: CASSLAGIREAFF

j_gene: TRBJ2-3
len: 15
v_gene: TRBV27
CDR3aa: CASSVYRGNEDTQYF

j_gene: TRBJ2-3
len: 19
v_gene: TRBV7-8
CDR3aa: CASSLVLAWLAGELDTQYF

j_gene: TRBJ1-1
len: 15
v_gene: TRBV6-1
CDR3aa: CASSDERETDTEAFF

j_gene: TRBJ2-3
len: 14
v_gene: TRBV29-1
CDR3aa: CSVIPKGRADTQYF

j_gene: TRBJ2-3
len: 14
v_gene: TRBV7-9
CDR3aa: CASSPGLDTDTQYF

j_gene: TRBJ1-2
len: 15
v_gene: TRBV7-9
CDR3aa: CASSFGQGAFYGYTF

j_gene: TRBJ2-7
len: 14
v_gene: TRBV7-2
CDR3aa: CASSAPTGGHEQYF

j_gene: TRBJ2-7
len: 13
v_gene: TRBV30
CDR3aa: CAWSVQTWQEQYF

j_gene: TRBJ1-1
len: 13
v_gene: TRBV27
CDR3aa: CASRENGYTEAFF

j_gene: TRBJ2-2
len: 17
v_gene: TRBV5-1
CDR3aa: CASSYRYGQGNTGELFF

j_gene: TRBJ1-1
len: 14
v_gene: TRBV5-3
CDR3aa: CARSLHRGDTEAFF

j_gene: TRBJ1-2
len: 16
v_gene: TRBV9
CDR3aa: CASSPNGSPAYYGYTF

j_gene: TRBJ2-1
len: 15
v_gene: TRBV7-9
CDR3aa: CASSTRDSSYNEQFF

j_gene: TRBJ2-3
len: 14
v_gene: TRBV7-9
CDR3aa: CASSSSRGPDTQYF

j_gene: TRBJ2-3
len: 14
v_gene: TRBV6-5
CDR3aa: CASSVQVFTDTQYF

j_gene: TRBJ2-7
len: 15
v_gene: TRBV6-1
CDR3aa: CASSEVRQPYHEQYF

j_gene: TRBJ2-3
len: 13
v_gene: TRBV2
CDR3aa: CACAAGGMDTQYF

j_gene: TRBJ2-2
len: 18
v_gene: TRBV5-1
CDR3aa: CASSNGLAGEGHTGELFF

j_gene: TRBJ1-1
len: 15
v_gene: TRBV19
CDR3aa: CASSIMSERNTEAFF

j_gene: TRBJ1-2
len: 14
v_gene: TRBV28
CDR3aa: CASSFQQSVHGYTF

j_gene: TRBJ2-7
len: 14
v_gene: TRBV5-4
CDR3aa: CASSLRGQLYEQYF

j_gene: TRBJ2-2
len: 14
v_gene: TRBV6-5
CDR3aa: CASSFRDRAGELFF

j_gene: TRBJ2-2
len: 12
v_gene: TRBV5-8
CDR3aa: CASSFSPGELFF

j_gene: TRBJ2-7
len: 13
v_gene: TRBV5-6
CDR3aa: CASSLVAGAEQYF

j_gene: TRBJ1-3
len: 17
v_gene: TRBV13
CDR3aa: CASSYQNLAPSGNTIYF

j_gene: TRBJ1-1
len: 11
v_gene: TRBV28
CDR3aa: CASSSITEAFF

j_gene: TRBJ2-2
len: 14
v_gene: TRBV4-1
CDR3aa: CASSLYKGTGELFF

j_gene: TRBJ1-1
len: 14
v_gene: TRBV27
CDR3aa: CASSLAGMNTEAFF

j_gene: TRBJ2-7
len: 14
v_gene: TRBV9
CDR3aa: CASSPRTGENEQYF

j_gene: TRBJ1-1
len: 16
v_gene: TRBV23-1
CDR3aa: CASSQSDRVVASGAFF

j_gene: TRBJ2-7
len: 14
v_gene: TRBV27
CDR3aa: CASSWGSPPSEQYF

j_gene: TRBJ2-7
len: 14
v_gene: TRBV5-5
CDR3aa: CASSLFSGLNEQYF

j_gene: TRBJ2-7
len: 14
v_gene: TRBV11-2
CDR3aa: CASSASLQDYEQYF

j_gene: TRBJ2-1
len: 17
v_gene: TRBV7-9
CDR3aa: CASSYQTGVSFYNEQFF

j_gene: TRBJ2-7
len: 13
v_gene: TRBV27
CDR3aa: CASSLGTNYEQYF

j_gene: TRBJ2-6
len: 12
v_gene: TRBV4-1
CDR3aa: CASALGDRVLTF

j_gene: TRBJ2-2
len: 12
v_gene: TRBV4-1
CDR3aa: CASSPFSGELFF

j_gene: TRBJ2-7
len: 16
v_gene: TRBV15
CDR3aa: CATSRWTGGHTYEQYF

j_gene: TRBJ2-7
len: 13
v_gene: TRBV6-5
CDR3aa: CASSKGQGHEQYF

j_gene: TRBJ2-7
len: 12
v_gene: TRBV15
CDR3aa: CATSSGYSEQYF

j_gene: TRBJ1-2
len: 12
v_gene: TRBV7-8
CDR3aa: CASSPPLDVHTF

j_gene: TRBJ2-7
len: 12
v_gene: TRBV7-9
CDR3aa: CASSFRGNEQYF

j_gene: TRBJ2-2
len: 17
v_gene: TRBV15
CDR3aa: CATSRDLIGANTGELFF

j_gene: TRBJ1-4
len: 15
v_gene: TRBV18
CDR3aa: CASSLGQGTNEKLFF

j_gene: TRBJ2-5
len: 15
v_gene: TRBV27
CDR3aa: CASSFSGRAYETQYF

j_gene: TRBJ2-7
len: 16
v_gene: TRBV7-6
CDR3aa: CASSPYPTGGQYEQYF

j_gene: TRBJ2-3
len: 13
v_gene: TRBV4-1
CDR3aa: CASREGSTDTQYF